Listed here are 21 T cell receptor beta chains from one sample, sequenced in a study of response to subunit inactivated influenza vaccine. In TCRdb, the RT-PCR reads were re-called with MiXCR into one record per CDR3 protein. The table lists 650,000 to 800,000 distinct CDR3 sequences, approximately 17% of them singletons, with 9.5% to 13% in the top ten. Sequencing was performed on PBMCs from blood, taken approximately 5 days after vaccination. The receptor source for this set is a man aged 50-59 years who received an inactivated influenza vaccine.

This clonotype was seen a handful of times. The rearrangement joins TRBV25-1 to TRBJ2-1; 10 bases line up with TRBD2. This CDR3 comprises 15 residues. CDR1 is MGHDK, CDR2 SYGVNS, per germline. V shed 1 base and J 9 bases; nucleotides not matched to a gene: 6. CDR3 region: CASSEWASGSSEQFF. The CDR3 nucleotides read TGTGCCAGCAGTGAATGGGCTAGCGGGAGCTCTGAGCAGTTCTTC.

V gene TRBV20-1 combines with J gene TRBJ2-7, with 11 bases lining up with TRBD2. The CDR3 consists of 14 residues. Germline lookup yields CDR1 DFQATT and CDR2 SNEGSKA (reference sequence). The CDR3 DNA reads TGCAGGGCCGGGACTAGCGGCTACTCCTACGAGCAGTACTTC. Its translation: CRAGTSGYSYEQYF.

This clonotype was seen once. CDR3 DNA sequence: TGTGCCAGCACCCTGGACAGGGGAGAGGACATTCAGTACTTC. It codes for CASTLDRGEDIQYF. V usage is TRBV2 and J usage is TRBJ2-4; TRBD1 agrees at 9 bases. The CDR3 covers 14 residues. The V and J ends lost 7 bases and 8 bases, in that order; junction bases with no gene match: 9. From germline, CDR1 is SNHLY and CDR2 FYNNEI.

This chain connects TRBV28 to TRBJ1-1; D not resolved. Trimming stripped 0 bases from V and 4 bases from J, with 21 bases between. This CDR3 region has 18 residues. Per germline, CDR1 MDHEN and CDR2 SYDVKM. The CDR3 loop reads CASSLWQTRVGAGTEAFF. The DNA for the CDR3 is TGTGCCAGCAGTTTATGGCAAACTAGAGTAGGAGCCGGCACTGAAGCTTTCTTT.

The chain joins TRBV29-1 to TRBJ2-1, with D possibly matching TRBD1 (5 bases). The CDR3 spans 12 residues. CDR1 and CDR2 from the germline V gene are SQVTM and ANQGSEA. V lost 7 bases and J 4 bases, leaving 11 bases between the germline ends. This chain's CDR3 is CSGTAGYNEQFF. The CDR3 DNA reads TGCAGCGGTACGGCAGGGTACAATGAGCAGTTCTTC.

The V call is TRBV20-1, the J call TRBJ2-2, with D perhaps matching TRBD2 (5 bases). The CDR3 loop spans 15 amino acids. With 3 bases removed from V and 8 bases from J, the gap between germline ends came to 19 bases. The germline gives CDR1 DFQATT, CDR2 SNEGSKA (reference sequence). The chain's CDR3 is CSAREALMPSGELFF. The CDR3 region has the DNA TGCAGTGCTAGGGAGGCCTTGATGCCTTCTGGGGAGCTGTTTTTT.

The chain is built from TRBV5-1 and TRBJ2-1, with 14 bases lining up with TRBD2. The CDR3 totals 19 residues. From germline, CDR1 is SGHRS and CDR2 YFSETQ. Trimming took 0 bases from V and 8 from J; bases not matched to a gene: 13. The CDR3 bases are TGCGCCAGCAGCTTGGAACCCCAACAGACTAGCGGGGGGGCGGATGAGCAGTTCTTC. It encodes CASSLEPQQTSGGADEQFF.

The gene calls are TRBV4-2 and TRBJ2-3; D uncertain. In germline, CDR1 is LGHNA, CDR2 YNFKEQ. V was cut by 1 base and J by 0 bases, with 5 bases left in between. There are 14 residues in the CDR3. CDR3 in DNA: TGTGCCAGCAGCCAAGCCAGTAGCACAGATACGCAGTATTTT. It specifies CASSQASSTDTQYF.

This clonotype showed up just a few times. The rearrangement links TRBV12-3 or TRBV12-4 to TRBJ1-5, with D uncertain. The CDR3 totals 11 residues. V dropped 7 bases and J dropped 6 bases, with 7 bases sitting between them. CDR3 in DNA: TGTGCCAGCACATTGGCTCAGCCCCAGCATTTT. It is translated as CASTLAQPQHF.

This clonotype was seen a few times. This rearrangement joins TRBV20-1 to TRBJ2-5, with 8 bases aligning to TRBD2. With V trimmed by 4 bases and J by 4 bases, 5 bases remained unmatched. The CDR3 totals 13 residues. CDR1 DFQATT and CDR2 SNEGSKA come from the germline V gene (reference sequence). The CDR3 loop is CSAKAAGVETQYF. In nucleotides, the CDR3 is TGCAGTGCTAAGGCAGCGGGAGTAGAGACCCAGTACTTC.

This clonotype was picked up a small number of times. The chain employs TRBV6-2 or TRBV6-3 and TRBJ2-3; D gene ambiguous. V was shortened by 2 bases and J by 2 bases, with 17 bases between the two germline ends. The CDR3 length is 17 residues. Germline V CDR1 and CDR2: MNHEY, SVGEGT. This CDR3 is CASSYEVYSRFTDTQYF. CDR3 bases: TGTGCCAGCAGTTACGAAGTGTACAGCAGATTCACAGATACGCAGTATTTT.

The CDR3 loop is CASSPAGRGRETQYF. The CDR3 bases are TGCGCCAGCAGTCCAGCCGGGCGGGGGAGGGAGACCCAGTACTTC. J is TRBJ2-5 and V is TRBV10-2; 7 nucleotides align to TRBD2. Germline assignment: CDR1 WSHSY and CDR2 SAAADI. The length of the CDR3 is 15 residues. V was pared by 5 bases and J by 5 bases, with 11 bases of the junction left unmatched.

The table lists this clonotype with a few counts. This chain links TRBV11-2 with TRBJ2-1; D gene ambiguous. V was pared by 6 bases and J by 4 bases, with 19 bases between. The CDR3 covers 16 residues. Germline lookup yields CDR1 SGHAT and CDR2 FQNNGV. The CDR3 here is CASRGMSAGRYNEQFF. In DNA, the CDR3 is TGTGCCAGCAGAGGGATGTCAGCAGGTCGTTACAATGAGCAGTTCTTC.

This clonotype was observed at least ten times. The chain joins TRBV28 to TRBJ2-7; 8 bases are shared with TRBD1. Germline CDR1 reads MDHEN; CDR2 reads SYDVKM. The CDR3 totals 15 residues. Germline trimming cut 2 bases from V and 3 bases from J; bases unmatched to any gene: 6. CDR3 protein: CASSLRSGGLYEQYF. The DNA of the CDR3 is TGTGCCAGCAGTTTAAGATCAGGGGGCCTCTACGAGCAGTACTTC. The full variable domain, its missing parts supplied by reference TRBV28 and TRBJ2-7, is DVKVTQSSRYLVKRTGEKVFLECVQDMDHENMFWYRQDPGLGLRLIYFSYDVKMKEKGDIPEGYSVSREKKERFSLILESASTNQTSMYLCASSLRSGGLYEQYFGPGTRLTVT.

The chain couples TRBV13 to TRBJ1-1; 7 bases are shared with TRBD1. The V and J ends lost 5 bases and 2 bases, in that order; junction bases with no gene match: 11. CDR3 size: 16 residues. Germline V CDR1 and CDR2: PRHDT, FYEKMQ (reference sequence). The CDR3 DNA sequence: TGTGCCAGCAGCCGCAACCCGGGACAGAGAAACACTGAAGCTTTCTTT. Protein sequence: CASSRNPGQRNTEAFF. Based on the CDR3 plus reference TRBV13 and TRBJ1-1, the full variable domain is AAGVIQSPRHLIKEKRETATLKCYPIPRHDTVYWYQQGPGQDPQFLISFYEKMQSDKGSIPDRFSAQQFSDYHSELNMSSLELGDSALYFCASSRNPGQRNTEAFFGQGTRLTVV.

This clonotype showed up just a few times. The V gene is TRBV6-1, the J gene TRBJ2-7, with TRBD1 identical over 8 bases. The CDR3 covers 14 residues. Losses at the gene ends were 6 bases for V and 6 bases for J; bases not matched to a gene: 10. Germline CDR1 is MNHNS and CDR2 is SASEGT. CDR3 amino acids: CASRHGQGLGEQYF. CDR3 coding DNA: TGTGCCAGCAGACACGGACAGGGTCTAGGCGAGCAGTACTTC.

In its sample, this clonotype was seen many times. The J gene is TRBJ1-5, the V gene TRBV5-1; D call uncertain. Looked up from germline, CDR1 is SGHRS and CDR2 is YFSETQ. Trimming took off 4 bases at V and 0 bases at J, with 8 bases between the two ends. The CDR3 covers 14 residues. The CDR3 loop is CASSSGYSNQPQHF. The CDR3 nucleotides are TGCGCCAGCAGCAGCGGTTATAGCAATCAGCCCCAGCATTTT.

The chain is built from TRBV6-5 and TRBJ2-5; D not certain. Germline V lookup: CDR1 MNHEY, CDR2 SVGAGI. V was cut by 4 bases and J by 2 bases, with 11 bases left in between. The CDR3 spans 14 residues. In nucleotides, the CDR3 is TGTGCCAGCAGTTCCGGACGGCTACAAGAGACCCAGTACTTC. Translated, it gives CASSSGRLQETQYF.

This CDR3 is CASSQAWDRANYGYTF. The CDR3 nucleotides read TGCGCCAGCAGCCAAGCTTGGGACAGAGCTAACTATGGCTACACCTTC. V gene TRBV4-3 combines with J gene TRBJ1-2; 7 nucleotides match TRBD1. Germline V lookup: CDR1 LGHNA, CDR2 YSLEER. V lost 1 base and J lost 0; bases outside the gene matches: 5. The CDR3 runs 16 residues.

The chain recombines TRBV12-3 or TRBV12-4 with TRBJ1-1; D remains unclear. Trimming removed 1 base at V and 0 bases at J, with 9 bases between. This CDR3 region has 15 residues. The CDR3: CASSLEGRMNTEAFF. DNA for the CDR3: TGTGCCAGCAGTTTAGAGGGCAGGATGAACACTGAAGCTTTCTTT.

The table lists this clonotype with a few counts. The chain has TRBV4-3 and TRBJ2-5; D is perhaps TRBD1 or TRBD2 (5 bases each). Germline CDR1 reads LGHNA; CDR2 reads YSLEER. Between the trimmed V and J ends, which lost 0 bases and 2 bases, there was a span of 10 bases. This CDR3 has 15 amino acids. For the CDR3, the DNA is TGCGCCAGCAGCCAAGACGGGGACGGTCAAGAGACCCAGTACTTC. Its translation: CASSQDGDGQETQYF.